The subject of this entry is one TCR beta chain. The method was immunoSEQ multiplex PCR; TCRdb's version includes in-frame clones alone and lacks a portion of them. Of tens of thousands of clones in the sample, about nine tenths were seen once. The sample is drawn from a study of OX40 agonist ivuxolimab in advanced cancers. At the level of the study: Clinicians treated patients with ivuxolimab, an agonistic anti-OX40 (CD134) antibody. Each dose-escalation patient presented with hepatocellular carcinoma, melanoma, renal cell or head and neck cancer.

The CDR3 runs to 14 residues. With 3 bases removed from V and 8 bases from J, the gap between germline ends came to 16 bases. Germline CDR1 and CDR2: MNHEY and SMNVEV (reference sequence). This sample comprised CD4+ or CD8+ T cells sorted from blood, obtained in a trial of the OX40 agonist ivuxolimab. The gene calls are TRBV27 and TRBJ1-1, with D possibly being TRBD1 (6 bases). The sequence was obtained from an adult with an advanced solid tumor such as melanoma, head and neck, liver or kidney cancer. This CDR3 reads CASSFWGGEAEAFF. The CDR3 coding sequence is TGTGCCAGCAGTTTTTGGGGGGGCGAGGCGGAAGCTTTCTTT.